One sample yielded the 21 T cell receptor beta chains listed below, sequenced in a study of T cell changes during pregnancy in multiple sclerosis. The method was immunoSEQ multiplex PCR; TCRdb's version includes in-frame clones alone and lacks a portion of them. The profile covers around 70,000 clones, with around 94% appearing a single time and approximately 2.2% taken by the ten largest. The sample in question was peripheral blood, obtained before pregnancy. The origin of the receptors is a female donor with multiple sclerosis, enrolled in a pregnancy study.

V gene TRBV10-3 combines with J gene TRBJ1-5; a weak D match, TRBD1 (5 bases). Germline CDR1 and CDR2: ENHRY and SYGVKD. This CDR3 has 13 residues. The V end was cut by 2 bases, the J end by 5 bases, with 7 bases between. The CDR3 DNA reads TGTGCCATCAGTGAGGACAGTTATCAGCCCCAGCATTTT. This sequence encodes CAISEDSYQPQHF.

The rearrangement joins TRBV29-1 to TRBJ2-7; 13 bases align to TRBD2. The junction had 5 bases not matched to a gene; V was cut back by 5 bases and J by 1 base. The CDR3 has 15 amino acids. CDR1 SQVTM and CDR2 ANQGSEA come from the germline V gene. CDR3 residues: CSVSGLAGVSYEQYF. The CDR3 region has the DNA TGCAGCGTTAGCGGACTAGCGGGAGTATCCTACGAGCAGTACTTC.

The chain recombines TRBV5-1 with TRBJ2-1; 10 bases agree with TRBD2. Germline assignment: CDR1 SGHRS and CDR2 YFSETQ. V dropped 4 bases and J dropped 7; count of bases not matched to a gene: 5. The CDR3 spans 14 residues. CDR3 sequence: CASSPGLAPNEQFF. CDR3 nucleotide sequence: TGCGCCAGCAGCCCGGGACTAGCGCCAAATGAGCAGTTCTTC.

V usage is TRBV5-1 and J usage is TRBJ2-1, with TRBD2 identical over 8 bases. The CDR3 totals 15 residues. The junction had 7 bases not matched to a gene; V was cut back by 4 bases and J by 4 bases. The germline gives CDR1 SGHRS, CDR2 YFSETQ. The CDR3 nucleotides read TGCGCCAGCAGCATACAGCGGGAGAGGTACAATGAGCAGTTCTTC. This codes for CASSIQRERYNEQFF.

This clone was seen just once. In DNA, the CDR3 is TGTGCCAGCTCACCTGGGCAGAAAGAAGAGACCCAGTACTTC. Its translation is CASSPGQKEETQYF. This chain connects TRBV18 to TRBJ2-5; D remains unclear. V lost 3 bases, J lost 3 bases, and 11 bases lay in between. The V gene's germline CDR1 is KGHSH and CDR2 LQKENI. The CDR3 length is 14 residues.

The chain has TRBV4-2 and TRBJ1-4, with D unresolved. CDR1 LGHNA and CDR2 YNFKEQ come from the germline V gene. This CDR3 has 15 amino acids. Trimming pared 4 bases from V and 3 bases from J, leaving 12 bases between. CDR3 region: CASSRSGDSNEKLFF. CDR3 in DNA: TGTGCCAGCAGCCGCTCCGGGGATTCTAATGAAAAACTGTTTTTT.

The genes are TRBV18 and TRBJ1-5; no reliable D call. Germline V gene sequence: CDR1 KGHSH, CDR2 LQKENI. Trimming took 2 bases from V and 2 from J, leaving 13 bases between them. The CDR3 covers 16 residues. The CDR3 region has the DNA TGTGCCAGCTCACCAGCAGGTGAAAGAGGCAATCAGCCCCAGCATTTT. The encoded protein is CASSPAGERGNQPQHF.

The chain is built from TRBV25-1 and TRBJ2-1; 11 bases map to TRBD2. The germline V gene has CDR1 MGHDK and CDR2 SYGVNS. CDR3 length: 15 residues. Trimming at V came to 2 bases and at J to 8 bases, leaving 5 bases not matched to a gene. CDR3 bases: TGTGCCAGCAGTGAAGTCCTAGCGGGAGGAGATGAGCAGTTCTTC. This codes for CASSEVLAGGDEQFF.

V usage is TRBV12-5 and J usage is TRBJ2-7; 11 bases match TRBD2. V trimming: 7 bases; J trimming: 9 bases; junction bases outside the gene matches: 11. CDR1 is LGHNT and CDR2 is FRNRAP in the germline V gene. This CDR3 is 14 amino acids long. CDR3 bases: TGTGCTAGTGCTAGGGGACTAGCGGTCTATTGGCAGTACTTC. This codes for CASARGLAVYWQYF.

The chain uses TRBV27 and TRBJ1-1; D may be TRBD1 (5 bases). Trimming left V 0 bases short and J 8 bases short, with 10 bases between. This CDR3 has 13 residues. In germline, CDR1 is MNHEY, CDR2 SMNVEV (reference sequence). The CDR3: CASSLSGPGEAFF. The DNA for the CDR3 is TGTGCCAGCAGTTTATCGGGGCCCGGAGAAGCTTTCTTT.

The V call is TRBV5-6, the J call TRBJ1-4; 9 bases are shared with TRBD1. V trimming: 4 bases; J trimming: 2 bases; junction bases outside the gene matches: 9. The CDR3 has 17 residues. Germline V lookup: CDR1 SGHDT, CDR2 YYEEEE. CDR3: CASSRLGQGRTNEKLFF. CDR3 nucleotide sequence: TGTGCCAGCAGCAGGTTGGGACAGGGACGGACTAATGAAAAACTGTTTTTT.

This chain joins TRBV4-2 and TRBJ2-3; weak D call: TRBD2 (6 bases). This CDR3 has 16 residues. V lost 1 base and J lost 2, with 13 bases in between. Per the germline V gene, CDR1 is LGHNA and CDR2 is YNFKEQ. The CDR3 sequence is CASSQVMGLLTDTQYF. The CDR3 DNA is TGTGCCAGCAGCCAAGTTATGGGACTCCTCACAGATACGCAGTATTTT.

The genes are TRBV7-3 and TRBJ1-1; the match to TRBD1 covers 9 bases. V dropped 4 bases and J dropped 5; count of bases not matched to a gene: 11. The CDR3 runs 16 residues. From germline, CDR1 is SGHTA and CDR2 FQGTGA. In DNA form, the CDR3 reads TGTGCCAGCAGCTACTCCGGGACAGGGATTAGTACTGAAGCTTTCTTT. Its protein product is CASSYSGTGISTEAFF.

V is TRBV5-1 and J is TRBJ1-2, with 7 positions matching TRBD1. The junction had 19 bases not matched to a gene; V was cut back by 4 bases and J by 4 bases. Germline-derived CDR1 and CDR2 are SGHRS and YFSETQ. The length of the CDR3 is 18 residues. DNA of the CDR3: TGCGCCAGCAGCCCCGGTGGGAAGGTGACAGGGCCATTCTATGGCTACACCTTC. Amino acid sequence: CASSPGGKVTGPFYGYTF.

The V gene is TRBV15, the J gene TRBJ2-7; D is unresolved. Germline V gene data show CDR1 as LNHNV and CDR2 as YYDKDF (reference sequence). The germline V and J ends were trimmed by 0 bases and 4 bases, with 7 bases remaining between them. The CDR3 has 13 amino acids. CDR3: CATSRDEVYEQYF. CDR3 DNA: TGTGCCACCAGCAGAGACGAGGTATACGAGCAGTACTTC.

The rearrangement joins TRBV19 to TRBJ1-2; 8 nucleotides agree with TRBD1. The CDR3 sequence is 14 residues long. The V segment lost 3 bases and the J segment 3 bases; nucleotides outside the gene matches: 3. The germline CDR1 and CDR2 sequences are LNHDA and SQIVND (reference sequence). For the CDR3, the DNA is TGTGCCAGTAGTATGGACAGGGTGGACTATGGCTACACCTTC. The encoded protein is CASSMDRVDYGYTF.

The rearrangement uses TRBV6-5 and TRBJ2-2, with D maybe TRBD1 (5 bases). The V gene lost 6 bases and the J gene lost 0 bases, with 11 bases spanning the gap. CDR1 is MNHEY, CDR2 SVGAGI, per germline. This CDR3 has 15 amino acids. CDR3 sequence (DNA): TGTGCCAGCAGAGGGGTTTCAACGAACACCGGGGAGCTGTTTTTT. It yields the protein CASRGVSTNTGELFF.

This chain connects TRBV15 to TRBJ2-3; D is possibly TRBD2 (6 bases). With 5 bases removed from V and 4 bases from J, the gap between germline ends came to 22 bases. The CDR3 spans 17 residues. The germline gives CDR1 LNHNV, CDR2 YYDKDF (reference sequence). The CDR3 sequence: CATSARGGGSGPDTQYF. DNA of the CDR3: TGTGCCACCAGCGCACGCGGTGGGGGTAGCGGCCCAGATACGCAGTATTTT.

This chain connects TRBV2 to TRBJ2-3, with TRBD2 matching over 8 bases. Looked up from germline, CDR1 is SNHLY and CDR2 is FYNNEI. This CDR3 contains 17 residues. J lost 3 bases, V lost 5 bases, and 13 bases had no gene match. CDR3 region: CASSPRLLAVGTDTQYF. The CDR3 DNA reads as TGTGCCAGCAGTCCTCGGTTACTAGCGGTGGGGACAGATACGCAGTATTTT.

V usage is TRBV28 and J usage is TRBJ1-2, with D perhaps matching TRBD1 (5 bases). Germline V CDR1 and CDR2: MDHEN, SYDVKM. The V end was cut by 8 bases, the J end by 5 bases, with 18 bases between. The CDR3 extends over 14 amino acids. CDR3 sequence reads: CASGSTGVRYGYTF. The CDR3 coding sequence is TGTGCCAGCGGCTCCACGGGGGTAAGGTATGGCTACACCTTC.

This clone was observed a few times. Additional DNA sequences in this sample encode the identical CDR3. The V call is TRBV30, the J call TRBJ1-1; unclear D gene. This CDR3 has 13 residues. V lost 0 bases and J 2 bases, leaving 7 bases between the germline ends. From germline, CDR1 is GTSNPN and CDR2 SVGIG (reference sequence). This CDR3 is CAWSVTQNTEAFF. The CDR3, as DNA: TGTGCCTGGAGTGTGACACAAAACACTGAAGCTTTCTTT.